This T cell receptor beta chain comes out of a study of OX40 agonist ivuxolimab in advanced cancers. For the study at large: Treatment of patients was with ivuxolimab, an agonistic anti-OX40 (CD134) antibody. Anti-PD-1, anti-PD-L1 or anti-CTLA-4 therapy given earlier was allowed, and 40% had some.

Drawing of blood for sampling happened at baseline, at cycle 4 day 1, and at cycle 7 day 1. Of note for this clone: Its antigen is undetermined. Distinct nucleotide sequences in the sample also encode this CDR3.

Profiling relied on immunoSEQ multiplex PCR, and the TCRdb table lists in-frame clones only, not all of them. The sample shows fewer than 75,000 clones, about 89% of them seen only once. V was clipped by 6 bases and J by 0 bases, with 12 bases between them. Germline V gene lookup returns CDR1 MNHNY and CDR2 SVGAGI (reference sequence). This CDR3 is built from 14 residues. Study results and caveats: On average, a greater number of expanded clones characterised CD8+ T cells relative to CD4+.

The chain couples TRBV6-6 to TRBJ2-7; tentative D call: TRBD1 (5 bases). This receptor was taken from an adult with an advanced solid tumor such as melanoma, head and neck, liver or kidney cancer. Sequences were derived from CD4+ or CD8+ T cells sorted from blood, sampled in a trial of the OX40 agonist ivuxolimab. This CDR3 is CASSKTESSYEQYF. As DNA, the CDR3 is TGTGCCAGCAGCAAGACAGAGAGCTCCTACGAGCAGTACTTC.